This T cell receptor beta chain was sequenced in a study of shared clonotypes between healthy human individuals (dated by TCRdb to the early 2020s). The study in broad terms: The cohort included three men and a couple of women between 18 and 49 years of age. Different laboratories and diverse techniques were used to prepare libraries and sequence TCR repertoires, to increase sequencing depth and limit assay-specific biases. For each donor, three plates each were used for CD4 naive and CD4 memory, two plates were used for CD8 naive, and one plate was used for CD8 memory. Leukapheresis yielded between about 0.85 and 9.5 billion PBMCs per donor. To estimate repertoire size and how much clonotype sharing occurs between individuals, the study deeply sequenced the blood TCR repertoires of five healthy adults.

Ends trimmed: V by 8 bases, J by 0 bases; bases unmatched to a gene: 8. Via the germline V gene (reference sequence), CDR1 is MNHEY and CDR2 SMNVEV. The CDR3 has 16 amino acids, counting the end cysteine and phenylalanine. Of the read, only the CDR3 DNA is kept; its 48 bases are in frame from base 1. General study outcomes and caveats: Pairwise subsampling led to the expectation that sequencing depth would affect the degree of clonotype sharing among donors. Estimated clonotype richness was generally larger for naive than for memory subsets. Sharing across a few donors was observed for about 5% of naive CD4, over 3% of naive CD8, 2% to 2.5% of memory CD4, and over 0.3% of memory CD8 clonotypes. Even with the large sequencing depth, rarefaction of the sorted-subset datasets indicated that sequencing was incomplete. Because the study included only a small number of donors, the genetic and exposure-history diversity represented was limited. Sampling was restricted to blood, and TCR repertoires in tissue are likely to differ from TCR repertoires in blood. Compared with non-shared clonotypes, clonotypes shared by all four sorted-subset donors had higher generation probabilities.

The donors were healthy, HIV-negative adults with no recently reported acute infections or vaccinations. Every donor was a Caucasian adult residing in Nashville, Tennessee, USA. CD4+ T cells were enriched by magnetic negative selection; naive cells were then positively selected on CD45RA, and the negative fraction formed the memory subset. After blood collection by leukapheresis, PBMCs were isolated using Ficoll-Histopaque density gradient centrifugation and then cryopreserved in the vapor phase of liquid nitrogen. Purity and quantity of every magnetically sorted T cell population were checked by analytical flow cytometry. From each sorted fraction, genomic DNA was isolated and quantified by UV absorbance on a Nanodrop 2000c. TCR CDR3 regions were amplified from genomic DNA by multiplex PCR using the deep immunoSEQ assay. Extracted genomic DNA from each cell subset was distributed evenly across all wells of several immunoSEQ 96-well plates, and each plate was treated as a replicate. For sorted subsets, roughly 200 ng genomic DNA, equal to tens of thousands of T cell genomes, was loaded into each replicate PCR. Purified libraries were quantified with a Qubit 3.0 fluorometer, sized on a Bioanalyzer 2100, and re-quantified with the KAPA Library Quantification kit. A separate single-read 150-cycle Illumina NextSeq 550 flow cell was used to sequence each immunoSEQ 96-well plate. The published analysis was carried out like this. Because the immunoSEQ output included only junctional sequences and no quality scores, the filtering could not be the same as the filtering used for full-length reads. To assign V/J genes and CDR3, sequences were annotated using PyIR, a Python wrapper for IgBLAST v1.9, with IMGT germline references. Any read was removed if the V/J assignment was weak (E-value above 1e-6), the CDR3 was missing, or the read contained stop codons, out-of-frame junctions, or ambiguous translated residues. A V3J clonotype was defined by an identical inferred V gene, J gene, and CDR3 amino acid sequence. Percentage overlap between repertoires was computed as shared unique clonotypes divided by the size of the smaller repertoire. Three approaches were used to assess repertoire richness: RTK rarefaction, the Chao1 estimator, and Recon v2.1 estimates of unobserved clonotypes. Generation probabilities for all TCRbeta clonotypes obtained by the gDNA method from several donors were computed using OLGA. In its TCRdb copy, this immuneACCESS table keeps in-frame sequences only and misses some clones. Where compared with another copy, unresolved V genes explain less than half of these, and the others have no known cause. Clone size and V and J calls were adopted from that table, with D and trimming inferred from the DNA. A total of under 650,000 clones appear in this sample, around 96% of them only once. In total, the top ten clones hold 0.055% to 0.075% of the sample.

Only one count was recorded for this clone. Its binding antigen is unknown. No per-base quality is available; no much larger clone lies one base away. The sample taken for sequencing was naive CD4+ T cells sorted from blood. The cell subset or site label of this sample denotes: CD45RA+ positively selected. This clonotype was sampled from a woman aged 25 to 39 in good health. The sequence is built from TRBV27 and TRBJ1-2, with TRBD1 identical over 11 junction bases. The bases read TGTGCCAGCGGTCGAGGACAGGGGGCCACTAACTATGGCTACACCTTC. Its coded protein is CASGRGQGATNYGYTF.